The 28 T cell receptor beta chains presented below share a single source sample, sequenced in a study of cytomegalovirus exposure and HLA in healthy donors. Vbeta (60) and Jbeta (13) primers were used in the PCR. Data came from immunoSEQ multiplex PCR; TCRdb stores just in-frame clones and leaves some out. The sample holds about 280,000 clones; approximately 90% are singletons and the top ten take approximately 2.2%. Sequencing was carried out using PBMCs. These receptors all come from a woman aged 18-29 years in good health and CMV-seronegative.

The chain couples TRBV9 to TRBJ2-2; D perhaps matches TRBD1 (6 bases). Germline CDR1 and CDR2: SGDLS and YYNGEE. This CDR3 spans 19 amino acids. Trimming removed 0 bases from V and 5 bases from J, with 23 bases in between. CDR3 nucleotide sequence: TGTGCCAGCAGCGTAGGGCCCCGGGCAGGGGCGCGACGGACCGGGGAGCTGTTTTTT. This codes for CASSVGPRAGARRTGELFF.

Of note for this clone: Other nucleotide sequences from this sample produce the same CDR3. V and J are TRBV19 and TRBJ1-6; D unresolved. V was trimmed by 4 bases and J by 6 bases, leaving 19 bases between them. The CDR3 covers 17 residues. Germline V CDR1 and CDR2: LNHDA, SQIVND (reference sequence). The DNA for the CDR3 is TGTGCCAGTAGTACTAGTCAACCTTCTCGGGGTAATTCACCCCTCCACTTT. It translates to CASSTSQPSRGNSPLHF.

This clone was recorded once. This sequence joins TRBV7-2 and TRBJ2-7, with 9 bases aligning to TRBD2. V shed 5 bases, J shed 0 bases, and the junction held 5 bases outside the gene matches. Germline loops: CDR1 SGHTA, CDR2 FQGNSA. The CDR3 is 15 residues long. In DNA form, the CDR3 reads TGTGCCAGCAGCACGAGCGGGGGGTCCTCCTACGAGCAGTACTTC. Translating gives CASSTSGGSSYEQYF.

This chain joins TRBV6-5 and TRBJ1-6, with TRBD1 as a possible D gene (5 bases). This CDR3 is built from 14 residues. Germline CDR1 reads MNHEY; CDR2 reads SVGAGI. Trimming removed 5 bases at V and 7 bases at J, with 12 bases between. The chain's CDR3 is CASSLWGVNSPLHF. The DNA of the CDR3 is TGTGCCAGCAGTCTATGGGGGGTCAATTCACCCCTCCACTTT.

Points on this clone: Other DNA variants within this sample encode the same CDR3. The rearrangement joins TRBV4-1 to TRBJ1-5; D is unresolved. V lost 0 bases and J lost 6, with 6 bases in between. The CDR3 length is 13 residues. Germline lookup yields CDR1 MGHRA and CDR2 YSYEKL. The CDR3 DNA follows: TGCGCCAGCAGCCAAGACCGAGGTCAGCCCCAGCATTTT. Amino acids: CASSQDRGQPQHF.

The rearrangement links TRBV2 to TRBJ1-6; a weak D match, TRBD1 (6 bases). V shed 3 bases and J shed 7 bases, with 10 bases lying between them. Germline lookup yields CDR1 SNHLY and CDR2 FYNNEI. This CDR3 is 14 amino acids long. This chain's CDR3 is CASSDPGDNSPLHF. The CDR3 DNA is TGTGCCAGCAGTGATCCAGGGGACAATTCACCCCTCCACTTT.

Only one count was recorded for this clone. The rearrangement links TRBV2 to TRBJ1-2; 8 positions match TRBD1. This CDR3 contains 17 residues. The germline V gene has CDR1 SNHLY and CDR2 FYNNEI. The V and J ends lost 4 bases and 2 bases, in that order; junction bases with no gene match: 12. CDR3 sequence: CASSAPSRQGWNYGYTF. The CDR3 nucleotides read TGTGCCAGCAGTGCACCATCCCGACAGGGGTGGAACTATGGCTACACCTTC. Looking up the rest from reference TRBV2 and TRBJ1-2 gives the full variable domain: EPEVTQTPSHQVTQMGQEVILRCVPISNHLYFYWYRQILGQKVEFLVSFYNNEISEKSEIFDDQFSVERPDGSNFTLKIRSTKLEDSAMYFCASSAPSRQGWNYGYTFGSGTRLTVV.

The chain recombines TRBV7-6 with TRBJ2-3; 10 positions match TRBD1. The CDR3 totals 17 residues. With V trimmed by 2 bases and J by 5 bases, 10 bases remained unmatched. The germline CDR1 and CDR2 sequences are SGHVS and FNYEAQ. This CDR3 reads CASSLFQSTGGRDTQYF. In DNA form, the CDR3 reads TGTGCCAGCAGCTTATTTCAGTCGACAGGGGGCAGAGATACGCAGTATTTT.

This clone was picked up a small number of times. The chain joins TRBV4-1 to TRBJ2-2, with TRBD2 matching 8 bases. The germline V gene has CDR1 MGHRA and CDR2 YSYEKL. This CDR3 region has 15 residues. The ends lost 7 bases at V and 6 bases at J; junction bases unmatched: 10. CDR3 protein: CASKVGLVRAGELFF. CDR3 nucleotides: TGCGCCAGCAAGGTGGGACTAGTGAGGGCCGGGGAGCTGTTTTTT.

On this clone: One end of the junction varies from germline; a read error may be responsible. The chain couples TRBV7-9 to TRBJ1-3, with a possible D match to TRBD1 (5 bases). Germline V gene lookup returns CDR1 SEHNR and CDR2 FQNEAQ (reference sequence). The CDR3 covers 13 residues. CDR3 sequence reads: CSSSIGGPNTIYF. For the CDR3, the DNA is TGTTCCAGCAGCATCGGGGGTCCAAACACCATATATTTT.

This clone occurred once. J is TRBJ2-5 and V is TRBV7-7; D remains unclear. Germline loops: CDR1 SSHAT, CDR2 FNYEAQ (reference sequence). The CDR3 has 11 amino acids. Here the CDR3 DNA reads TGTGAAGGCAGGCTCCAAGAGACCCAGTACTTC. Its translation is CEGRLQETQYF. Looking up the rest from reference TRBV7-7 and TRBJ2-5 gives the full variable domain: GAGVSQSPRYKVTKRGQDVTLRCDPISSHATLYWYQQALGQGPEFLTYFNYEAQPDKSGLPSDRFSAERPEGSISTLTIQRTEQRDSAMYRCEGRLQETQYFGPGTRLLVL.

CDR3 sequence reads: CASSDRSGGDNEQFF. The CDR3 region has the DNA TGTGCCAGCAGTGACCGTAGCGGGGGGGACAATGAGCAGTTCTTC. The chain recombines TRBV6-4 with TRBJ2-1, with TRBD2 matching over 11 bases. J gave up 5 bases and V 2 bases, and 2 bases lay outside the gene matches. The CDR3 is 15 amino acids. Germline V gene sequence: CDR1 MRHNA, CDR2 SNTAGT.

This clone was seen just once. The J gene is TRBJ2-2, the V gene TRBV7-3; 8 nucleotides line up with TRBD1. The CDR3 covers 14 residues. Germline CDR1 and CDR2: SGHTA and FQGTGA. V trimming: 6 bases; J trimming: 0 bases; junction bases outside the gene matches: 0. CDR3 region: CASRTGANTGELFF. CDR3 nucleotides: TGTGCCAGCAGGACAGGGGCGAACACCGGGGAGCTGTTTTTT.

This sequence joins TRBV7-9 and TRBJ2-2; 8 bases fit TRBD2. Germline CDR1 is SEHNR and CDR2 is FQNEAQ (reference sequence). V lost 0 bases to trimming and J lost 6 bases; unmatched junction nucleotides: 6. The CDR3 is made up of 16 amino acids. The CDR3 here is CASSLAGGGPPGELFF. In DNA form, the CDR3 reads TGTGCCAGCAGCTTAGCCGGGGGGGGGCCCCCCGGGGAGCTGTTTTTT.

This chain joins TRBV29-1 and TRBJ1-5, with D tentatively TRBD1 (6 bases). CDR1 and CDR2 (germline): SQVTM, ANQGSEA. This CDR3 has 13 residues. V was pared by 6 bases and J by 3 bases, with 12 bases between. The chain's CDR3 is CSVLQGDNQPQHF. The CDR3 nucleotides are TGCAGCGTCCTACAGGGTGACAATCAGCCCCAGCATTTT.

The chain combines TRBV7-8 with TRBJ1-2; 8 bases match TRBD1. Germline CDR1 SGHVS, CDR2 FQNEAQ. V shed 2 bases, J shed 4 bases, and the junction held 6 bases outside the gene matches. The CDR3 sequence is 15 residues long. Here the CDR3 DNA reads TGTGCCAGCAGCTTACAAGACAGGGGACCCTATGGCTACACCTTC. It codes for CASSLQDRGPYGYTF.

V and J are TRBV19 and TRBJ2-6; the match to TRBD1 covers 10 bases. Germline V gives CDR1 LNHDA, CDR2 SQIVND (reference sequence). With V trimmed by 5 bases and J by 0 bases, 22 bases remained unmatched. The CDR3 consists of 23 residues. CDR3 region: CASSRRTGGPVFTPSSGANVLTF. DNA of the CDR3: TGTGCCAGTAGTCGAAGGACAGGGGGTCCGGTATTTACGCCGTCCTCTGGGGCCAACGTCCTGACTTTC.

This chain connects TRBV6-5 to TRBJ1-1; 9 nucleotides match TRBD1. The CDR3 length is 13 residues. Germline lookup yields CDR1 MNHEY and CDR2 SVGAGI. The trim removed 6 bases at V and 5 bases at J, leaving 4 bases unmatched. CDR3 protein: CASSLDRGTEAFF. The CDR3 coding sequence is TGTGCCAGCAGCTTGGACAGGGGAACTGAAGCTTTCTTT.

J is TRBJ2-7 and V is TRBV7-6, with TRBD2 matching 8 bases. CDR3 length: 18 amino acids. The ends lost 5 bases at V and 0 bases at J; junction bases unmatched: 15. Germline V gene data show CDR1 as SGHVS and CDR2 as FNYEAQ. The CDR3 protein is CASSPRGGTIAYSYEQYF. CDR3 nucleotides: TGTGCCAGCAGCCCCCGGGGGGGTACAATAGCTTACTCCTACGAGCAGTACTTC.

The V and J genes are TRBV21-1 and TRBJ1-1. TRBV21-1 is given as a pseudogene. The CDR3 extends over 18 amino acids. The CDR3 spells CASSRTPNPDTAGAEAFF. For the CDR3, the DNA is TGTGCCAGCAGCAGGACCCCCAATCCGGACACGGCGGGAGCTGAAGCTTTCTTT.

Concerning this clone: The germline gene is not matched at one end of the junction; a read error may be the cause. The V call is TRBV28, the J call TRBJ2-3; 11 positions match TRBD2. The germline V gene encodes CDR1 MDHEN and CDR2 SYDVKM. The CDR3 is made up of 16 amino acids. CDR3: CASSLTSGGSTNTQYF. The CDR3 DNA reads as TGTGCCAGCAGTTTAACTAGCGGGGGCTCCACAAATACGCAGTATTTT.

This rearrangement joins TRBV7-3 to TRBJ1-5; D is unresolved. The germline V gene has CDR1 SGHTA and CDR2 FQGTGA. Deletions cut 0 bases from V and 4 bases from J, with 4 bases between. CDR3 length equals 13 residues. CDR3: CASSLTANQPQHF. CDR3 nucleotides: TGTGCCAGCAGCTTAACAGCTAATCAGCCCCAGCATTTT.

The sample holds one count of this clone. V is TRBV9 and J is TRBJ2-1; 8 bases agree with TRBD2. Per germline, CDR1 SGDLS and CDR2 YYNGEE. Unmatched junction bases numbered 4, after V lost 2 bases and J lost 6 bases. This CDR3 region has 14 residues. For the CDR3, the DNA is TGTGCCAGCAGCGTCGGACTAGCCCTCAATGAGCAGTTCTTC. Protein sequence: CASSVGLALNEQFF.

This clone was picked up one time. The chain joins TRBV9 to TRBJ1-4; 7 nucleotides agree with TRBD1. CDR1 SGDLS and CDR2 YYNGEE come from the germline V gene. The CDR3 consists of 15 residues. V was pared by 3 bases and J by 5 bases, with 7 bases of the junction left unmatched. The CDR3, as DNA: TGTGCCAGCAGCGGTGGGACAGATGAAAATGAAAAACTGTTTTTT. Translation gives CASSGGTDENEKLFF.

In DNA, the CDR3 is TGCGCCAGCAGCCAATCACGGGCCCGGGACAGGGGCTCCGAGCAGTACTTC. Encoded protein: CASSQSRARDRGSEQYF. This chain links TRBV4-1 with TRBJ2-7; 10 bases map to TRBD1. The CDR3 length is 17 residues. Per germline, CDR1 MGHRA and CDR2 YSYEKL. J lost 6 bases, V lost 2 bases, and 13 bases had no gene match.

The V gene is TRBV6-5, the J gene TRBJ2-2; 7 bases map to TRBD1. Germline CDR1 reads MNHEY; CDR2 reads SVGAGI. There are 13 residues in the CDR3. The V segment lost 10 bases and the J segment 9 bases; nucleotides outside the gene matches: 11. The CDR3 spells CAISRQGSRELFF. Written as DNA, the CDR3 is TGTGCCATCTCGCGACAGGGCTCGAGGGAGCTGTTTTTT.

This sequence joins TRBV27 and TRBJ2-3; 9 positions match TRBD2. V gave up 4 bases and J gave up 3 bases; unmatched junction bases: 14. Germline-derived CDR1 and CDR2 are MNHEY and SMNVEV (reference sequence). CDR3 length: 18 amino acids. The CDR3 spells CASSWGGAAGGRTDTQYF. CDR3 nucleotide sequence: TGTGCCAGCAGTTGGGGTGGGGCGGCGGGGGGGCGAACAGATACGCAGTATTTT.

The chain combines TRBV9 with TRBJ2-5; TRBD2 might be the D (6 bases). The CDR3 runs to 13 residues. Germline CDR1 is SGDLS and CDR2 is YYNGEE. V gave up 4 bases and J gave up 2 bases, with 9 bases separating them. The CDR3 reads CASSPSGQETQYF. CDR3 DNA sequence: TGTGCCAGCAGCCCCAGCGGGCAAGAGACCCAGTACTTC.